The 29 T cell receptor beta chains listed next were all sequenced from one sample in a study of blood T cell repertoires in COVID-19. The protocol was immunoSEQ multiplex PCR, while the TCRdb copy is restricted to in-frame clones and leaves out a portion. In the table there are approximately 480,000 clones, about nine tenths of which are singletons. Sequencing used PBMCs or T cells enriched from blood (not recorded which). The receptors were sampled from a woman younger than 35 who had recovered from COVID-19.

Details on this clone: The junction departs from germline at one end; a sequencing error may be responsible. J is TRBJ2-3 and V is TRBV7-6, with a tentative D call TRBD2 (5 bases). Germline CDR1 is SGHVS and CDR2 is FNYEAQ. The CDR3 has 13 residues. The CDR3, as DNA: TGTGCCAGCGGCTTGGGAGCTTCAGATACGCAGTATTTT. It codes for CASGLGASDTQYF.

Only one count was recorded for this clone. V usage is TRBV18 and J usage is TRBJ2-7, with 8 bases fitting TRBD1. J lost 2 bases, V lost 4 bases, and 7 bases had no gene match. Germline CDR1 KGHSH, CDR2 LQKENI. The CDR3 loop spans 15 amino acids. The CDR3: CASSLGTGSTYEQYF. CDR3 DNA: TGTGCCAGCTCACTAGGGACAGGCAGTACCTACGAGCAGTACTTC.

The chain is built from TRBV28 and TRBJ2-7; 11 bases line up with TRBD1. The CDR3 contains 18 residues. Losses at the gene ends were 3 bases for V and 7 bases for J; bases not matched to a gene: 17. Germline V gene data show CDR1 as MDHEN and CDR2 as SYDVKM. CDR3 in amino acids: CASSFLSIGQGAREEQYF. The DNA for the CDR3 is TGTGCCAGCAGTTTCCTCTCCATCGGACAGGGGGCGAGAGAGGAGCAGTACTTC.

The V gene is TRBV28, the J gene TRBJ1-2; D may be TRBD1 (5 bases). Germline assignment: CDR1 MDHEN and CDR2 SYDVKM. Trimming left V 2 bases short and J 7 bases short, with 11 bases between. The CDR3 has 13 amino acids. CDR3 coding DNA: TGTGCCAGCAGTTTAGCTGCCGGGGGTGGCTACACCTTC. Translated, it gives CASSLAAGGGYTF.

The chain is built from TRBV30 and TRBJ2-5; 10 positions agree with TRBD1. Germline trimming cut 5 bases from V and 5 bases from J; bases unmatched to any gene: 5. The germline gives CDR1 GTSNPN, CDR2 SVGIG (reference sequence). The CDR3 totals 13 residues. The CDR3 region has the DNA TGTGCCTGGGGGACAGGGGCGGGGGAGACCCAGTACTTC. Protein sequence: CAWGTGAGETQYF.

The rearrangement links TRBV12-5 to TRBJ2-1; TRBD2 matches 7 bases. The germline V gene has CDR1 LGHNT and CDR2 FRNRAP. Trimming removed 6 bases from V and 8 bases from J; junction bases left unmatched: 7. CDR3 length: 13 residues. CDR3 nucleotides: TGTGCTAGTGGAACTTTCGGGGGGTATGAGCAGTTCTTC. Translation gives CASGTFGGYEQFF.

This clone was detected only once. A read error may account for a junction end that differs from germline. CDR3 loop: CASSPGGPPSF. DNA of the CDR3: TGTGCCAGCAGTCCCGGGGGTCCTCCGTCCTTC. The chain uses TRBV6-6 and TRBJ1-2; maybe TRBD1 (5 bases). The CDR3 consists of 11 residues. The germline V gene encodes CDR1 MNHNY and CDR2 SVGAGI (reference sequence).

The gene calls are TRBV11-2 and TRBJ1-6, with D hard to call. Trimming removed 4 bases at V and 5 bases at J, with 6 bases between. The CDR3 is 13 residues long. Germline V gene data show CDR1 as SGHAT and CDR2 as FQNNGV. CDR3 DNA: TGTGCCAGCAGCTGGGGAGATAATTCACCCCTCCACTTT. It encodes CASSWGDNSPLHF. The full variable domain, in which reference TRBV11-2 and TRBJ1-6 provide the parts outside the CDR3, is EAGVAQSPRYKIIEKRQSVAFWCNPISGHATLYWYQQILGQGPKLLIQFQNNGVVDDSQLPKDRFSAERLKGVDSTLKIQPAKLEDSAVYLCASSWGDNSPLHFGNGTRLTVT.

The chain has TRBV4-2 and TRBJ2-3; 12 bases fit TRBD2. Germline V gene sequence: CDR1 LGHNA, CDR2 YNFKEQ. The junction had 9 bases not matched to a gene; V was cut back by 0 bases and J by 5 bases. This CDR3 contains 18 residues. The CDR3: CASSQDPPSGGARDTQYF. CDR3 bases: TGTGCCAGCAGCCAAGACCCACCTAGCGGGGGGGCGAGAGATACGCAGTATTTT.

On this clone itself: The same CDR3 can be traced to other DNA sequences in this sample. CDR3 protein: CASSLDPGGYGYTF. The CDR3 DNA sequence: TGCGCCAGCAGCTTGGACCCAGGGGGCTATGGCTACACCTTC. The rearrangement links TRBV5-1 to TRBJ1-2, with 7 nucleotides matching TRBD1. V shed 0 bases and J 4 bases; nucleotides not matched to a gene: 3. The germline V gene has CDR1 SGHRS and CDR2 YFSETQ. The CDR3 runs to 14 residues.

The table lists this clone with a few counts. The CDR3 loop reads CASSQSPEKRGKRDNEQFF. In DNA, the CDR3 is TGCGCCAGCAGCCAGTCACCCGAAAAAAGGGGGAAAAGGGACAATGAGCAGTTCTTC. The gene calls are TRBV5-1 and TRBJ2-1; tentative D call: TRBD1 (6 bases). V gave up 4 bases and J gave up 5 bases, with 28 bases separating them. CDR1 and CDR2 from the germline V gene are SGHRS and YFSETQ. There are 19 residues in the CDR3.

The CDR3 coding sequence is TGTGCCAGCAGCTTAGTGGCAGGGGGCAGCTATGGCTACACCTTC. Translation: CASSLVAGGSYGYTF. V and J are TRBV7-8 and TRBJ1-2; 8 bases line up with TRBD1. Trimming took 1 base from V and 4 from J; bases not matched to a gene: 5. The germline CDR1 and CDR2 sequences are SGHVS and FQNEAQ. The CDR3 totals 15 residues. Full variable domain (outside the CDR3, taken from reference TRBV7-8 and TRBJ1-2): GAGVSQSPRYKVAKRGQDVALRCDPISGHVSLFWYQQALGQGPEFLTYFQNEAQLDKSGLPSDRFFAERPEGSVSTLKIQRTQQEDSAVYLCASSLVAGGSYGYTFGSGTRLTVV.

V is TRBV10-3 and J is TRBJ1-4; 8 positions agree with TRBD1. Germline assignment: CDR1 ENHRY and CDR2 SYGVKD. V shed 5 bases, J shed 8 bases, and the junction held 7 bases outside the gene matches. The CDR3 is 14 amino acids. The CDR3 nucleotides are TGTGCCATCAGTCCGACAGGGGCAGGGGAAAAACTGTTTTTT. Translating it yields CAISPTGAGEKLFF.

This clone was found a few times. The chain combines TRBV30 with TRBJ1-6, with TRBD1 as a possible D gene (6 bases). V gave up 5 bases and J gave up 9 bases, with 11 bases separating them. This CDR3 is built from 12 residues. Germline V lookup: CDR1 GTSNPN, CDR2 SVGIG (reference sequence). The CDR3 bases are TGTGCCTGGGCAGGGGAGGGTTCACCCCTCCACTTT. Its protein is CAWAGEGSPLHF.

The CDR3 DNA follows: TGTGCCAGCAGGAACCCGGACAGGAGCAATCAGCCCCAGCATTTT. This translates into CASRNPDRSNQPQHF. The chain recombines TRBV6-5 with TRBJ1-5; 7 positions match TRBD1. This CDR3 comprises 15 residues. Trimming took 6 bases from V and 1 from J; bases not matched to a gene: 6. The germline V gene has CDR1 MNHEY and CDR2 SVGAGI.

The CDR3 region has the DNA TGCGCCAGCTCAGAAGGGGTAGTAGGAAACACCATATATTTT. Its translation: CASSEGVVGNTIYF. The chain uses TRBV5-1 and TRBJ1-3; D possibly corresponds to TRBD1 (5 bases). V dropped 7 bases and J dropped 4 bases, with 15 bases sitting between them. Germline CDR1 reads SGHRS; CDR2 reads YFSETQ. The CDR3 contains 14 residues.

The chain couples TRBV5-1 to TRBJ1-1; no definite D call. Germline lookup yields CDR1 SGHRS and CDR2 YFSETQ. Trimming removed 4 bases at V and 5 bases at J, with 12 bases between. The length of the CDR3 is 13 residues. The CDR3 here is CASSPRASTEAFF. CDR3 in DNA: TGCGCCAGCAGCCCCAGAGCGAGTACTGAAGCTTTCTTT.

The chain recombines TRBV28 with TRBJ1-1; D ambiguous. The CDR3 runs 15 residues. V was clipped by 4 bases and J by 0 bases, with 12 bases between them. Germline CDR1 MDHEN, CDR2 SYDVKM. The CDR3 region is CASSSGDTMNTEAFF. The CDR3 DNA follows: TGTGCCAGCAGTTCCGGAGATACGATGAACACTGAAGCTTTCTTT.

This chain connects TRBV7-9 to TRBJ1-1; 9 nucleotides match TRBD1. Per the germline V gene, CDR1 is SEHNR and CDR2 is FQNEAQ (reference sequence). J gave up 5 bases and V 4 bases, and 5 bases lay outside the gene matches. There are 14 residues in the CDR3. The CDR3 DNA reads as TGTGCCAGCAGCTGGACAGGGGAGGGGACTGAAGCTTTCTTT. Its protein is CASSWTGEGTEAFF.

This clone was counted a few times. The V gene is TRBV30, the J gene TRBJ1-2; TRBD1 aligns across 9 bases. V lost 8 bases, J lost 14 bases, and 18 bases stayed unmatched. The germline CDR1 and CDR2 sequences are GTSNPN and SVGIG (reference sequence). The CDR3 has 13 residues. The CDR3: CAQDPLGTGSRTF. DNA for the CDR3: TGTGCCCAGGACCCCCTGGGGACAGGGAGTAGGACCTTC.

The chain combines TRBV19 with TRBJ2-7, with 12 positions matching TRBD1. The germline gives CDR1 LNHDA, CDR2 SQIVND (reference sequence). The CDR3 consists of 15 residues. Trimming removed 6 bases from V and 4 bases from J; junction bases left unmatched: 7. The CDR3: CASRVAGQGAYEQYF. In DNA form, the CDR3 reads TGTGCCAGTAGGGTGGCGGGACAGGGGGCGTACGAGCAGTACTTC. Based on the CDR3 plus reference TRBV19 and TRBJ2-7, the full variable domain is DGGITQSPKYLFRKEGQNVTLSCEQNLNHDAMYWYRQDPGQGLRLIYYSQIVNDFQKGDIAEGYSVSREKKESFPLTVTSAQKNPTAFYLCASRVAGQGAYEQYFGPGTRLTVT.

Only one count was recorded for this clone. J is TRBJ2-1 and V is TRBV2; D is perhaps TRBD1 (6 bases). The ends were cut back, 4 bases at V and 3 bases at J, with 13 bases in the middle. Germline assignment: CDR1 SNHLY and CDR2 FYNNEI. This CDR3 spans 15 amino acids. The DNA for the CDR3 is TGTGCCAGCAGTGTCGACCGGACAGACTACAATGAGCAGTTCTTC. Translation gives CASSVDRTDYNEQFF.

Here the CDR3 reads CASSYPGLTNTEAFF. CDR3 sequence (DNA): TGTGCCAGCAGTTACCCGGGACTGACGAACACTGAAGCTTTCTTT. The chain is built from TRBV5-5 and TRBJ1-1, with D possibly being TRBD1 (5 bases). This CDR3 is 15 amino acids long. Germline V gene sequence: CDR1 SGHKS, CDR2 YYEKEE (reference sequence). Trimming stripped 5 bases from V and 1 base from J, with 15 bases between.

This clone has only one observation. This chain links TRBV6-6 with TRBJ1-1, with D maybe TRBD1 (5 bases). The V end was cut by 6 bases, the J end by 6 bases, with 11 bases between. The CDR3 length is 12 residues. The germline V gene encodes CDR1 MNHNY and CDR2 SVGAGI (reference sequence). The chain's CDR3 is CASSYQGAEAFF. The DNA for the CDR3 is TGTGCCAGCAGCTACCAGGGCGCTGAAGCTTTCTTT.

The V gene is TRBV7-2, the J gene TRBJ2-3; 10 positions agree with TRBD2. Germline V gene lookup returns CDR1 SGHTA and CDR2 FQGNSA. The CDR3 is made up of 15 amino acids. Trimming removed 5 bases from V and 4 bases from J; junction bases left unmatched: 6. Here the CDR3 reads CASSISGGIADTQYF. CDR3 sequence (DNA): TGTGCCAGCAGCATTAGCGGGGGGATAGCAGATACGCAGTATTTT.

The chain has TRBV28 and TRBJ1-5; 12 bases are shared with TRBD1. This CDR3 is 16 amino acids long. V lost 5 bases and J lost 6; bases outside the gene matches: 8. From germline, CDR1 is MDHEN and CDR2 SYDVKM. The CDR3 bases are TGTGCCAGCAGTCTTCCGGGACAGGGGGCCCTTCAGCCCCAGCATTTT. Translated, it gives CASSLPGQGALQPQHF.

The chain employs TRBV7-2 and TRBJ1-1; D might be TRBD1 (6 bases). CDR1 and CDR2 (germline): SGHTA, FQGNSA. The length of the CDR3 is 15 residues. V was clipped by 3 bases and J by 2 bases, with 13 bases between them. CDR3: CASSLSGAYNTEAFF. CDR3 sequence (DNA): TGTGCCAGCAGCTTGTCAGGGGCTTATAACACTGAAGCTTTCTTT. The full variable domain, completed using reference TRBV7-2 and TRBJ1-1, is GAGVSQSPSNKVTEKGKDVELRCDPISGHTALYWYRQSLGQGLEFLIYFQGNSAPDKSGLPSDRFSAERTGGSVSTLTIQRTQQEDSAVYLCASSLSGAYNTEAFFGQGTRLTVV.

The chain uses TRBV30 and TRBJ1-1, with 8 bases identical to TRBD1. The germline V gene encodes CDR1 GTSNPN and CDR2 SVGIG (reference sequence). After removal of 6 bases from V and 4 bases from J, the junction contained 4 bases not matched to a gene. The CDR3 is 12 residues long. The CDR3 nucleotides read TGTGCCTGTAGCAGGGGGCCCACTGAAGCTTTCTTT. Its translation: CACSRGPTEAFF. The whole variable domain, filled in from reference TRBV30 and TRBJ1-1, reads SQTIHQWPATLVQPVGSPLSLECTVEGTSNPNLYWYRQAAGRGLQLLFYSVGIGQISSEVPQNLSASRPQDRQFILSSKKLLLSDSGFYLCACSRGPTEAFFGQGTRLTVV.

V and J are TRBV29-1 and TRBJ1-1; D uncertain. With 6 bases removed from V and 0 bases from J, the gap between germline ends came to 11 bases. The length of the CDR3 is 13 residues. The germline CDR1 and CDR2 sequences are SQVTM and ANQGSEA. CDR3: CSVAGMMNTEAFF. In nucleotides, the CDR3 is TGCAGCGTCGCCGGGATGATGAACACTGAAGCTTTCTTT.